What follows describes a single TCR beta chain. The germline V gene encodes CDR1 LGHNA and CDR2 YSLEER. V was cut by 0 bases and J by 3 bases, with 17 bases left in between. This CDR3 is 18 amino acids long. The data belong to a study of shared T cell receptors in the human thymus. Only in-frame clones appear in the TCRdb table, and some are missing; sequencing was by immunoSEQ multiplex PCR. In the table there are approximately 490,000 clones, roughly 74% of which are singletons. This sample was shared with a second study, whose subject was human thymus T cells. That study reports: Unrelated people showed highly overlapping thymic repertoires, related research reported.

The chain combines TRBV4-3 with TRBJ1-4; D is perhaps TRBD1 (5 bases). This TCR was sampled from a boy less than two years old with a congenital heart defect. Material for sequencing was thymocytes. For the CDR3, the DNA is TGCGCCAGCAGCCAAGATCCCCCCACAGGCTATTCTAATGAAAAACTGTTTTTT. This sequence encodes CASSQDPPTGYSNEKLFF.